This is a list of T cell receptor beta chains from one sample in a study of T cell responses to AZD1222 COVID-19 vaccine. Some clones are missing from TCRdb's copy, which holds only in-frame ones; the method was immunoSEQ multiplex PCR. The sample contains approximately 50,000 clones, 70% to 90% of which appear only once. The sequencing used peripheral blood, collected 28 days after the second AZD1222 dose. The source is an adult who received the AZD1222 COVID-19 vaccine. CDR3s include the opening cysteine and the closing phenylalanine or tryptophan. The D gene is left open where the match is weak. Size tells how often a clone was seen (once, few, many) or the class of an expanded clone, and some rows leave it out.

clone_size	d_call	j_call	v_call	cdr3_aa	cdr3_nt
.	.	TRBJ1-2	TRBV7-8	CASSPPTGIGYTF	TGTGCCAGCAGCCCCCCTACAGGGATCGGCTACACCTTC
.	.	TRBJ1-2	TRBV18	CASSRGTGGGSYGYTF	TGTGCCAGCTCACGCGGGACGGGGGGCGGATCGTATGGCTACACCTTC
.	TRBD1	TRBJ2-7	TRBV29-1	CSVARDSYEQYF	TGCAGCGTTGCAAGGGACAGCTACGAGCAGTACTTC
.	TRBD2	TRBJ2-7	TRBV28	CASRAGHSYEQYF	TGTGCCAGCAGAGCGGGGCACTCCTACGAGCAGTACTTC
once	TRBD1	TRBJ2-1	TRBV5-1	CASSLSRGLHNEQFF	TGCGCCAGCAGCTTGAGCAGGGGGCTGCACAATGAGCAGTTCTTC
.	TRBD1	TRBJ2-7	TRBV9	CASSPRQGISYEQYF	TGTGCCAGCAGCCCTAGACAGGGTATCTCTTACGAGCAGTACTTC
.	.	TRBJ1-2	TRBV7-9	CASSRQGWGAYGYTF	TGTGCCAGCAGCCGCCAGGGTTGGGGGGCCTATGGCTACACCTTC
.	TRBD1	TRBJ2-1	TRBV3-1/TRBV3-2	CASSDWTGLLNEQFF	TGTGCCAGCAGCGATTGGACAGGGTTGTTGAATGAGCAGTTCTTC
.	TRBD1	TRBJ1-1	TRBV28	CASSPGGARNTEAFF	TGTGCCAGCAGTCCAGGGGGCGCGAGGAACACTGAAGCTTTCTTT
.	.	TRBJ2-3	TRBV19	CASHRDLTTDTQYF	TGTGCCAGCCACCGGGACTTAACCACAGATACGCAGTATTTT